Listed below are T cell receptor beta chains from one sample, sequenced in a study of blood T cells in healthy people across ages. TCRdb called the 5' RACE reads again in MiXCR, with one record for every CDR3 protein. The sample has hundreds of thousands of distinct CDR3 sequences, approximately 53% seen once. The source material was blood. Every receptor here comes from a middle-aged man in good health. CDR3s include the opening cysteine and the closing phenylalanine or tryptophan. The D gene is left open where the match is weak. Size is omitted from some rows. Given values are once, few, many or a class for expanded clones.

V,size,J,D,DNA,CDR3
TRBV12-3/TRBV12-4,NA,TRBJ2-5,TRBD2,TGTGCCAGCAGTTTGGATTTGGGGGGGAAATTACAAGAGACCCAGTACTTC,CASSLDLGGKLQETQYF
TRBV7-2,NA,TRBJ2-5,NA,TGTGCCATACAGACAGGCGGGGAGACCCAGTACTTC,CAIQTGGETQYF
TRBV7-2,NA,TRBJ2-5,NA,TGTGCCAGCAGTCGCCAGCAAAGGGACTGGACCCAGTACTTC,CASSRQQRDWTQYF
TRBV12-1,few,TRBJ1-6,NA,TGTGCCAGCAGCATCACAGGGTTGTGTTCACCCCTCCACTTT,CASSITGLCSPLHF
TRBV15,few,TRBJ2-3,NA,TGTGCCACCAGCCGCAGCGGAGCAACCCCCACAGCAGATACGCAGTATTTT,CATSRSGATPTADTQYF
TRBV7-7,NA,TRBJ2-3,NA,TGTGCCAGCAGCTCAGGACCGGGGAGAGATACGCAGTATTTT,CASSSGPGRDTQYF
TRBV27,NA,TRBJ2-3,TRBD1,TGTGCCAGCAGCTATGACAGGGGTCCCGATACGCAGTATTTT,CASSYDRGPDTQYF
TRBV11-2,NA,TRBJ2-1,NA,TGCGCCAGCAGCTTAGAATACAGACCTAGCTCCTACAATGAGCAGTTCTTC,CASSLEYRPSSYNEQFF
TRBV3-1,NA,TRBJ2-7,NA,TGTGCCAGCAGCCAAGTAAATGGGGTCGAGCAGTACTTC,CASSQVNGVEQYF
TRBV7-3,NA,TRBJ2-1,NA,TGTGCCAGCAGCTTAATGGGATACAATGAGCAGTTCTTC,CASSLMGYNEQFF
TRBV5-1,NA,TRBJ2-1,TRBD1,TGCGCCAGCAGCTTGACTGGGACAGGGGGCATTAATGAGCAGTTCTTC,CASSLTGTGGINEQFF
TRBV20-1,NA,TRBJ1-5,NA,TGCAGTGCTACGGGGGATCAGCCCCAGCATTTT,CSATGDQPQHF
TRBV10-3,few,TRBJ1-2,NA,TGTGCCATCAGCCCCTTTGGATTGACCTCCTATGGCTACACCTTC,CAISPFGLTSYGYTF
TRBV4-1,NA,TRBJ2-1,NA,TGCGCCAGCAGCCAAGAAGGGGATGGACTCCCCGAGCAGTTCTTC,CASSQEGDGLPEQFF
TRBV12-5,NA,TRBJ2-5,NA,TGTGCTAGTGGTTTGGGCTCTAGGGGGGTGGAGACCCAGTACTTC,CASGLGSRGVETQYF
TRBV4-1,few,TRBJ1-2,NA,TGCGCCAGCAGCCAAGATTGGGCAGGGGCCAATAACTATGGCTACACCTTC,CASSQDWAGANNYGYTF
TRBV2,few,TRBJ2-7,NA,TGTGCCAGCAAGTTGGCCTACTCCTACGAGCAGTACTTC,CASKLAYSYEQYF
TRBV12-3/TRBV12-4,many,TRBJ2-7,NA,TGTGCCAGCAGTTTTGAGGGCTACGAGCAGTACTTC,CASSFEGYEQYF
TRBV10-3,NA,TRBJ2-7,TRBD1,TGTGCCATCGGGACAGGGGGCGGGTACGAGCAGTACTTC,CAIGTGGGYEQYF
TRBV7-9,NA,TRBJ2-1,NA,TGTGCCAGCAGCTTAGGAAAAGGGAAGAAAAACAATGAGCAGTTCTTC,CASSLGKGKKNNEQFF
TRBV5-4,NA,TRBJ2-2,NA,TGTGCCAGCAGCTTGCGTGCAGTTAACACCGGGGAGCTGTTTTTT,CASSLRAVNTGELFF
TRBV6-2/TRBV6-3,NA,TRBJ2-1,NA,TGTGCCGGGAGTTGGGGCCGGGGGATTCGCAATGAGCAGTTCTTC,CAGSWGRGIRNEQFF
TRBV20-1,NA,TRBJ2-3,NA,TGCAGTGCTTCGGGACCGGTTGGCACAGATACGCAGTATTTT,CSASGPVGTDTQYF
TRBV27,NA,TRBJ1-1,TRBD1,TGTGCCAGCAGTCCAATCTCAGACAGGGGGTCTACTGAAGCTTTCTTT,CASSPISDRGSTEAFF
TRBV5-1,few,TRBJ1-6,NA,TGTGCCAGCAGTTTGTCGGGATCCTATAATTCACCCCTCCACTTT,CASSLSGSYNSPLHF
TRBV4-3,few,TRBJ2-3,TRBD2,TGCGCCAGCAGCCATGGCGGGGCGGGAGTCGGCACAGATACGCAGTATTTT,CASSHGGAGVGTDTQYF
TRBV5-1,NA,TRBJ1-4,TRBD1,TGCGCCAGCAGCTTGGCTCTGACAAGACAGGGGGAAAAACTGTTTTTT,CASSLALTRQGEKLFF